Listed below are T cell receptor beta chains from one sample, sequenced in a study of technical replicates of blood from several donors. Assay: immunoSEQ multiplex PCR; the TCRdb copy retains only in-frame clones and omits some. The sample holds 78,000 or so clones; about nine tenths are singletons and the top ten take roughly 0.38%. Sequenced: T cells isolated from PBMCs. All receptors derive from a human donor in good health. Each CDR3 is given with its conserved first and last residue.

CDR3 protein,J gene,V gene
CASSYLSQYNDGYTF,TRBJ1-2,TRBV6-5
CASSRTTGGAGELFF,TRBJ2-2,TRBV6-6
CASSLGRGDRNGEKLFF,TRBJ1-4,TRBV7-3
CASSIGLVSSYEQYF,TRBJ2-7,TRBV19
CASSPGGGPRETQYF,TRBJ2-5,TRBV6-5
CASEGGLSGTYEQYF,TRBJ2-7,TRBV10-2
CASSLALSSGEQFF,TRBJ2-1,TRBV5-6
CASSLGVFYGYTF,TRBJ1-2,TRBV7-9
CASSEFGDYKETQYF,TRBJ2-5,TRBV25-1
CASRGHLTGEAFF,TRBJ1-1,TRBV27
CASSPLAGRLEQYF,TRBJ2-7,TRBV27
CASSIDSLFGNTIYF,TRBJ1-3,TRBV11-2
CASTPSGSTDTQYF,TRBJ2-3,TRBV5-1
CASSYWTGMNTEAFF,TRBJ1-1,TRBV6-5
CASSLSGGNWDTGELFF,TRBJ2-2,TRBV11-2
CASSLMAGTSYEQYF,TRBJ2-7,TRBV11-2
CASSQSRSPGGSYEQYF,TRBJ2-7,TRBV4-3
CASSTSWTSGNNEQFF,TRBJ2-1,TRBV19
CASSPRTANTEAFF,TRBJ1-1,TRBV19
CASSFLGGVETQYF,TRBJ2-5,TRBV5-4
CASSFTAGGRGEQYF,TRBJ2-7,TRBV5-5
CASSQDPAGAYNEQFF,TRBJ2-1,TRBV4-3
CASSLDRDGYTF,TRBJ1-2,TRBV5-4
CASSLWPIQGGFFTDTQYF,TRBJ2-3,TRBV28
CASSLRTGNYNEQFF,TRBJ2-1,TRBV6-6
CASIQSGIAFF,TRBJ1-1,TRBV6-1
CAISGQAEGTQYF,TRBJ2-5,TRBV10-3
CASTSGIYNEQFF,TRBJ2-1,TRBV2
CASSPEYANTGELFF,TRBJ2-2,TRBV5-8
CAWIWPGSDTQYF,TRBJ2-3,TRBV30
CAWSDDRGLTMNTEAFF,TRBJ1-1,TRBV30
CASSSGLAGITYEQYF,TRBJ2-7,TRBV11-2
CASSRTGGYYGYTF,TRBJ1-2,TRBV28
CASSFPGAREQYF,TRBJ2-7,TRBV11-2
CASSEGDIGELFF,TRBJ2-2,TRBV18
CASSLEGGGYSGANVLTF,TRBJ2-6,TRBV11-2